The rows below give T cell receptor beta chains drawn from one sample of a study of blood T cell repertoires in COVID-19. Clones were read by immunoSEQ multiplex PCR, and TCRdb kept only the in-frame ones, dropping some. The sample records some 150,000 clones, about 86% being singletons. Sequencing was done on a sample of peripheral blood. These receptors originate from a human donor with acute or convalescent COVID-19. The donor label of this sample is uncertain. The CDR3 runs from the conserved cysteine through the conserved F or W. The D gene is left open where the match is weak. Not every row has a clone size; where given, it reads once, few, many or a size class.

j_call,d_call,v_call,clone_size,cdr3_nt,cdr3_aa
TRBJ2-1,TRBD2,TRBV9,.,TGTGCCAGCAGCGTTAGCGGGAGTACGTACAATGAGCAGTTCTTC,CASSVSGSTYNEQFF
TRBJ2-7,TRBD2,TRBV7-2,.,TGTGCCAGCAGCCGGCCGGGACTAGCGGGGAGTGGGCCCATTACAAAGCAGTACTTC,CASSRPGLAGSGPITKQYF
TRBJ2-1,TRBD2,TRBV7-2,few,TGTGCCAGCAGCCCCCTACTAGCGGGAGGCCGAAGGGAGCAGTTCTTC,CASSPLLAGGRREQFF
TRBJ2-4,.,TRBV7-2,.,TGTGCCAGCAGCTCATGGCGGCTTCGGAACATTCAGTACTTC,CASSSWRLRNIQYF
TRBJ2-7,TRBD2,TRBV15,.,TGTGCCACCAGCTGGGGAGGGCAGGGAAGGGACGAGCAGTACTTC,CATSWGGQGRDEQYF
TRBJ2-7,.,TRBV6-5,.,TGTGCCACCTTACTCGGAGGGAACTACGAGCAGTACTTC,CATLLGGNYEQYF
TRBJ2-7,TRBD1,TRBV12-3/TRBV12-4,.,TGTGCCAGCAGTCGGGACAGGGGCTCCGAGCAGTACTTC,CASSRDRGSEQYF
TRBJ1-6,TRBD1,TRBV30,.,TGTGCCTGGAACACGGGACAGGAGAATTCACCCCTCCACTTT,CAWNTGQENSPLHF
TRBJ2-4,.,TRBV30,.,TGTGCCTGGAGTGCCAGGGTGAGAGCCAAAAACATTCAGTACTTC,CAWSARVRAKNIQYF
TRBJ2-2,.,TRBV5-3,once,TGTGCCAGAAGCTTGGCGAAACAGCACACCGGGGAGCTGTTTTTT,CARSLAKQHTGELFF
TRBJ1-5,.,TRBV28,.,TGTGCCAGCACCTCCAATCAGCCCCAGCATTTT,CASTSNQPQHF